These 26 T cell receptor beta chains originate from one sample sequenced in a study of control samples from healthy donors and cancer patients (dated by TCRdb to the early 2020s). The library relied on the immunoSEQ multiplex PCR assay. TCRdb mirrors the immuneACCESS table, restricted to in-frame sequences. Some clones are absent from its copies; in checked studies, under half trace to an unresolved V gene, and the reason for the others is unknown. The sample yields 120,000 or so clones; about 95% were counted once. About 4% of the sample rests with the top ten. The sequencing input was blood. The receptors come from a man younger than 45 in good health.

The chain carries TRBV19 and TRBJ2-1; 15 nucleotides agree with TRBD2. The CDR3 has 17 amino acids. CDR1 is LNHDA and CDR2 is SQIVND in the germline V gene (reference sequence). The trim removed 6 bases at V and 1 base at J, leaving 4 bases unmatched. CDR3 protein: CASRGTSGGRSYNEQFF. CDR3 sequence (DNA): TGTGCCAGTAGAGGGACTAGCGGGGGGCGATCCTACAATGAGCAGTTCTTC.

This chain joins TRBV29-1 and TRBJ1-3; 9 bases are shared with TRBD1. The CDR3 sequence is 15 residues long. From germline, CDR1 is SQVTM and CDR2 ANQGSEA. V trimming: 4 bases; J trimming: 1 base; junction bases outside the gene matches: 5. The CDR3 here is CSVGGDRDSGNTIYF. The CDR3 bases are TGCAGCGTTGGAGGGGACAGGGATTCTGGAAACACCATATATTTT.

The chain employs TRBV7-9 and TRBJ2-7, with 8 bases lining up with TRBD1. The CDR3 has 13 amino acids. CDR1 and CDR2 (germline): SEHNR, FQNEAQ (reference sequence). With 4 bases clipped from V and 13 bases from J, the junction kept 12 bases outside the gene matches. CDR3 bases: TGTGCCAGCAGCTCCGGGACAGGCTCCTACGATTACTTC. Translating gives CASSSGTGSYDYF.

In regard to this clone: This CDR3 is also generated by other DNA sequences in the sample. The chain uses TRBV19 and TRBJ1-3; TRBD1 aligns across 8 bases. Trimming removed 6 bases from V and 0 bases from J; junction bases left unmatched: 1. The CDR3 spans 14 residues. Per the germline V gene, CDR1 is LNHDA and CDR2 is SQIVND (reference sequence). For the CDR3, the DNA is TGTGCCAGTAGCACAGGGGGCTCTGGAAACACCATATATTTT. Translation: CASSTGGSGNTIYF.

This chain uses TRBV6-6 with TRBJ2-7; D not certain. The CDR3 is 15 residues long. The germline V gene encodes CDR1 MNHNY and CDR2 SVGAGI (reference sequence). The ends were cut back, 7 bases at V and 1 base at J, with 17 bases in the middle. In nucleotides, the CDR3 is TGTGCCAGCACCCAATCCCCTGTAGAGTCCTACGAGCAGTACTTC. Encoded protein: CASTQSPVESYEQYF.

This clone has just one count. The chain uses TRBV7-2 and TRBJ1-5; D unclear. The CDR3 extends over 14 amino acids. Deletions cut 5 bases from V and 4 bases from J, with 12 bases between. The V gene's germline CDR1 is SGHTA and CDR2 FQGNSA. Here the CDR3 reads CASSLYSLNQPQHF. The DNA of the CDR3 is TGTGCCAGCAGCCTGTACAGCCTTAATCAGCCCCAGCATTTT. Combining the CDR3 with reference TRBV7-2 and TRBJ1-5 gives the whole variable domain GAGVSQSPSNKVTEKGKDVELRCDPISGHTALYWYRQSLGQGLEFLIYFQGNSAPDKSGLPSDRFSAERTGGSVSTLTIQRTQQEDSAVYLCASSLYSLNQPQHFGDGTRLSIL.

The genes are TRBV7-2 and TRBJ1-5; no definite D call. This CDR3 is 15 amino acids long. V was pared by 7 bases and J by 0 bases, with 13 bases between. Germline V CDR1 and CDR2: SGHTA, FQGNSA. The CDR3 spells CASTLSYSSNQPQHF. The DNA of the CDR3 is TGTGCCAGCACCCTCTCCTACAGTAGCAATCAGCCCCAGCATTTT. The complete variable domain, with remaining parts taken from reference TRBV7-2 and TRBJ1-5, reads GAGVSQSPSNKVTEKGKDVELRCDPISGHTALYWYRQSLGQGLEFLIYFQGNSAPDKSGLPSDRFSAERTGGSVSTLTIQRTQQEDSAVYLCASTLSYSSNQPQHFGDGTRLSIL.

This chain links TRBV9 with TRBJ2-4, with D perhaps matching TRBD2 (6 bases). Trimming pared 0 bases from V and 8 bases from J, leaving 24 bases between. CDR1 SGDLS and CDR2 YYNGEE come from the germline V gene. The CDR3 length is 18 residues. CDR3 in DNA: TGTGCCAGCAGCGTAGTAAGAGGTGGGTATCCCGGAGGGGACATTCAGTACTTC. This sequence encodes CASSVVRGGYPGGDIQYF. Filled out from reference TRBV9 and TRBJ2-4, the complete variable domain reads DSGVTQTPKHLITATGQRVTLRCSPRSGDLSVYWYQQSLDQGLQFLIQYYNGEERAKGNILERFSAQQFPDLHSELNLSSLELGDSALYFCASSVVRGGYPGGDIQYFGAGTRLSVL.

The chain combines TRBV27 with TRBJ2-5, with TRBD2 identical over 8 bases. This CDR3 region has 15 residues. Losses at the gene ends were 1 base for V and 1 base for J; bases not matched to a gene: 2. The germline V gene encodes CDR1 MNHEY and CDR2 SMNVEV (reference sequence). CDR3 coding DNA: TGTGCCAGCAGTTTATTTAGCGGGGCCCAAGAGACCCAGTACTTC. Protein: CASSLFSGAQETQYF.

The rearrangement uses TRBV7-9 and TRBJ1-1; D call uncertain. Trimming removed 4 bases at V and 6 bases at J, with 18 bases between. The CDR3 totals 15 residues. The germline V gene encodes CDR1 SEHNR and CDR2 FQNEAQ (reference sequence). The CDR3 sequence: CASSSPPVGGSEAFF. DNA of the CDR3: TGTGCCAGCAGCTCCCCCCCGGTAGGTGGGTCTGAAGCTTTCTTT.

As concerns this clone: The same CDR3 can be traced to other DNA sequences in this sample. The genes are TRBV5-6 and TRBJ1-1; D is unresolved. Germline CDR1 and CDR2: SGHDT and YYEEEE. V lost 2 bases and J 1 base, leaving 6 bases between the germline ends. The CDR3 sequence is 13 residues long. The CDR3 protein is CASSLRGNTEAFF. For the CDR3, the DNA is TGTGCCAGCAGCTTACGGGGGAACACTGAAGCTTTCTTT.

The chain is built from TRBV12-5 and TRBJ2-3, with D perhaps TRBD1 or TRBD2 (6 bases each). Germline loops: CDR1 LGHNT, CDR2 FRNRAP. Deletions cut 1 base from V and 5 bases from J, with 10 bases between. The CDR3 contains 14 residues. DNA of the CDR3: TGTGCTAGTGGTTTGGAGGGGGGAGGAGATACGCAGTATTTT. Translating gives CASGLEGGGDTQYF. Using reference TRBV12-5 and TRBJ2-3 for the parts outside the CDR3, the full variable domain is DARVTQTPRHKVTEMGQEVTMRCQPILGHNTVFWYRQTMMQGLELLAYFRNRAPLDDSGMPKDRFSAEMPDATLATLKIQPSEPRDSAVYFCASGLEGGGDTQYFGPGTRLTVL.

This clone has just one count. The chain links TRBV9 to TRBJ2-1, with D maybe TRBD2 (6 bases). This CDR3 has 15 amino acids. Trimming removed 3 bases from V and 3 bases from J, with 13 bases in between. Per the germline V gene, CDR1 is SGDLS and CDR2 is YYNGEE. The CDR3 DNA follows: TGTGCCAGCAGCGGTACGGGGGAACTCTACAATGAGCAGTTCTTC. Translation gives CASSGTGELYNEQFF.

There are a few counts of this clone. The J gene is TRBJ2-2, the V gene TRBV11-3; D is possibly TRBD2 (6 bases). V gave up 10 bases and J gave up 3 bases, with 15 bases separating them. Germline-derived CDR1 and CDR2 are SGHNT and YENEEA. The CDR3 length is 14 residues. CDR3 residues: CAIGTPGDTGELFF. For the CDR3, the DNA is TGTGCCATAGGGACTCCGGGGGACACCGGGGAGCTGTTTTTT.

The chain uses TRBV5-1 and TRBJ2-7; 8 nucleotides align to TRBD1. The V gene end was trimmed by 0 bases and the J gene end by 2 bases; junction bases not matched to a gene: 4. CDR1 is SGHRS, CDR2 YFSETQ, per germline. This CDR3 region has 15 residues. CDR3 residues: CASSLAGTGPYEQYF. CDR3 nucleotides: TGCGCCAGCAGCTTGGCCGGGACAGGCCCCTACGAGCAGTACTTC.

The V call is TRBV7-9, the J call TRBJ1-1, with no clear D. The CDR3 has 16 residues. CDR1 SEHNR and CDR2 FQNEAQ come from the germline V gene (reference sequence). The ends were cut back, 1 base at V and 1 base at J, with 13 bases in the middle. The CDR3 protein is CASSLGQAPGNTEAFF. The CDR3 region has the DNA TGTGCCAGCAGCTTAGGGCAGGCCCCGGGGAACACTGAAGCTTTCTTT.

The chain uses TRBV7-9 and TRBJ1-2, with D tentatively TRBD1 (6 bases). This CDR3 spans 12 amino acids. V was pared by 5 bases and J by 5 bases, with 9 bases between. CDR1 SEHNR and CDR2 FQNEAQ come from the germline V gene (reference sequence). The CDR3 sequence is CASSEGVYGYTF. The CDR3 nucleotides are TGTGCCAGCAGCGAGGGGGTGTATGGCTACACCTTC.

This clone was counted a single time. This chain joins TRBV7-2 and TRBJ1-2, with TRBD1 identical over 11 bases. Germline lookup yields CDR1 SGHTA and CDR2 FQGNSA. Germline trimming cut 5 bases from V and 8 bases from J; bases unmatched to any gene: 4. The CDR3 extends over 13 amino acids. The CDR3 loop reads CASSPGQGEGYTF. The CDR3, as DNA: TGTGCCAGCAGCCCGGGACAGGGGGAAGGCTACACCTTC.

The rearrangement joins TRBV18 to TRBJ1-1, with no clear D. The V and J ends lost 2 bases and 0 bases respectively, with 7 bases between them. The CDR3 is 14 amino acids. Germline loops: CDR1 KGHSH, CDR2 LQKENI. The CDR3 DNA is TGTGCCAGCTCACCAGACCGACTGAACACTGAAGCTTTCTTT. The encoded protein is CASSPDRLNTEAFF.

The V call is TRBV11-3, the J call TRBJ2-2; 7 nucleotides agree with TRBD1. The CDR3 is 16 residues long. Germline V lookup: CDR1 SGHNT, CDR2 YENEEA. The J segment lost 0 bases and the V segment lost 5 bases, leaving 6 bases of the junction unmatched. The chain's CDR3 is CASSRTGTANTGELFF. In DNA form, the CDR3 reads TGTGCCAGCAGCCGAACCGGGACAGCGAACACCGGGGAGCTGTTTTTT.

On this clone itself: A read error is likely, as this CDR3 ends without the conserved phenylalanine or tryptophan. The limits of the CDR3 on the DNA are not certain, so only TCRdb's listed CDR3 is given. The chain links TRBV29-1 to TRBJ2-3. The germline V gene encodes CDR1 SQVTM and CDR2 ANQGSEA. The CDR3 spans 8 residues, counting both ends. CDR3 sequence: CSVSGSEV.

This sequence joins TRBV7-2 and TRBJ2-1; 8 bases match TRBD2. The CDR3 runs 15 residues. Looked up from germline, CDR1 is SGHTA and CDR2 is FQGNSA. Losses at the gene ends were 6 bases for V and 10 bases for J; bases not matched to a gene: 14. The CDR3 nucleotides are TGTGCCAGCAGTTCCCGGGATCGGGGGGGCCGGGAGCAGTTCTTC. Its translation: CASSSRDRGGREQFF.

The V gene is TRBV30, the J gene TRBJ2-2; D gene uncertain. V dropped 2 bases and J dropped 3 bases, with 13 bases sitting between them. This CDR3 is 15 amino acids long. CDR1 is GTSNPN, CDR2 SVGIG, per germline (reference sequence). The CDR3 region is CAWSSHGRDTGELFF. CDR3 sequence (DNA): TGTGCCTGGAGTAGTCACGGTAGGGACACCGGGGAGCTGTTTTTT.

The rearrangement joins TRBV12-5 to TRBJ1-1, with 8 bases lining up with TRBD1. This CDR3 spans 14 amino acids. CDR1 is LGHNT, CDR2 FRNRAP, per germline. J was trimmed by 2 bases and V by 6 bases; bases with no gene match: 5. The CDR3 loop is CASGPTGANTEAFF. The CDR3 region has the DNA TGTGCTAGTGGACCGACAGGGGCCAACACTGAAGCTTTCTTT.

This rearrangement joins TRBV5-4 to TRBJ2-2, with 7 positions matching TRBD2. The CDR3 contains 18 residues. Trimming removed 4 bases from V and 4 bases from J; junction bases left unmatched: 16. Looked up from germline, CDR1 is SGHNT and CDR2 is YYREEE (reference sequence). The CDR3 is CASSLNRGGGLRTGELFF. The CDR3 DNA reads TGTGCCAGCAGCCTCAACCGTGGGGGGGGTCTTCGCACCGGGGAGCTGTTTTTT.

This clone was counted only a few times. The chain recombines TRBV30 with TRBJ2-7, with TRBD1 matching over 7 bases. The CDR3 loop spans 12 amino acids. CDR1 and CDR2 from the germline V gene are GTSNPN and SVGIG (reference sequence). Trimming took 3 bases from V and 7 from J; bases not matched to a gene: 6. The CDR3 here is CAWSAQGIEQYF. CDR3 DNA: TGTGCCTGGAGCGCACAGGGGATTGAGCAGTACTTC.